The T cell receptor (beta chain) described here comes from a study of T-cell reconstitution after alpha-beta-depleted transplantation in children. This clonotype was observed at least ten times. V was shortened by 4 bases and J by 7 bases, with 19 bases between the two germline ends. Germline assignment: CDR1 DFQATT and CDR2 SNEGSKA (reference sequence). The CDR3 consists of 14 residues. Unique molecular identifiers featured in how the TCRbeta library was prepared. Each CDR3 protein gets one entry after TCRdb re-called the PCR reads with MiXCR. The repertoire holds approximately 210,000 distinct CDR3 sequences, with roughly 15% as singletons.

This sequence was found in a human donor who donated a stem cell graft to a child with acute lymphoblastic leukemia. Source: PBMCs from the stem cell graft donor, taken from the stem cell graft. The chain has TRBV20-1 and TRBJ2-5; D perhaps matches TRBD2 (7 bases). The CDR3 DNA reads TGCAGTGCTACGGCGCGGGAGAGGGGGGGGACCCAGTACTTC. Translating gives CSATARERGGTQYF.